The TCR beta chain described here comes from a study of identical twins. Findings and caveats of the study: Cord blood beta clonotypes present at high abundance carried fewer insertions; no such pattern appeared in memory repertoires. Possibly, invariant MAIT and iNKT cells partly confounded zero-insertion analyses.

Template switching added a universal primer binding site, and final cDNA carried unique molecular identifiers. A single record per CDR3 protein comes from TCRdb applying MiXCR to the 5' RACE reads. The sample lists 18,000 or so distinct CDR3 sequences, nearly 70% seen once, with 5.5% to 7% in the top ten. This CDR3 region has 14 residues. Germline V gives CDR1 LNHDA, CDR2 SQIVND (reference sequence). V dropped 3 bases and J dropped 7; count of bases not matched to a gene: 6. With respect to this clonotype: Its antigen is unknown.

Sequenced sample: memory (CD45RO+) T cells sorted from blood. The chain links TRBV19 to TRBJ2-1; TRBD2 matches at 7 bases. The TCR was taken from a woman younger than 35 in good health. This table probably holds off-target reads from a library built for another chain. For the CDR3, the DNA is TGTGCCAGTAGTATGGGCGGGAGTAGTAATGAGCAGTTCTTC. Its protein is CASSMGGSSNEQFF.